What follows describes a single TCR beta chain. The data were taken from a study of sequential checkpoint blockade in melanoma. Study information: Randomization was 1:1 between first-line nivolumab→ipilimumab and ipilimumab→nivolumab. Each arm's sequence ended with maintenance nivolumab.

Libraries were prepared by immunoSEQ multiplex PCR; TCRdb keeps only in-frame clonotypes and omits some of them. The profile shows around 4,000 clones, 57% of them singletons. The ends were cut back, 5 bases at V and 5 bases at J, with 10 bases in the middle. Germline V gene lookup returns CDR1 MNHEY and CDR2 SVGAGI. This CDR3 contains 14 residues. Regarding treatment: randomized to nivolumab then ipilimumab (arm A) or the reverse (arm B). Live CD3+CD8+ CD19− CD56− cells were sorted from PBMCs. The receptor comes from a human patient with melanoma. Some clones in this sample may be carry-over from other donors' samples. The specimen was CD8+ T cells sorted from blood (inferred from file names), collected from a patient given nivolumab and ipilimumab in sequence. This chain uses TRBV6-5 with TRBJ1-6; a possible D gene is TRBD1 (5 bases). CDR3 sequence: CASSPGLNNSPLHF. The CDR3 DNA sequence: TGTGCCAGCAGTCCGGGACTGAATAATTCACCCCTCCACTTT.